Below, 9 T cell receptor beta chains from the same sample are listed, as sequenced in a study of CD8 T cells in ankylosing spondylitis. Antigens of these TCRs are unknown. Notes on the study in general: Characteristic, it appeared, of ankylosing spondylitis blood was a TCR beta motif of about eight highly homologous variants.

One entry per CDR3 protein results from TCRdb running MiXCR on the 5' RACE reads. The profile shows about 330,000 distinct CDR3 sequences, 6.5% to 10% of them singletons. The sample taken for sequencing was blood, either unsorted or a sorted T cell fraction (not recorded which). The receptors were gathered from a male donor with ankylosing spondylitis.

This clonotype has a handful of counts. This chain links TRBV12-3 or TRBV12-4 with TRBJ2-1, with D maybe TRBD2 (6 bases). There are 14 residues in the CDR3. V was shortened by 5 bases and J by 10 bases, with 18 bases between the two germline ends. As DNA, the CDR3 is TGTGCCAGCAGTCCCACCCGTCGGACTAAAGAGCAGTTCTTC. Translation: CASSPTRRTKEQFF.

The table lists this clonotype with a few counts. The gene calls are TRBV20-1 and TRBJ2-1, with 11 positions matching TRBD2. Germline V gives CDR1 DFQATT, CDR2 SNEGSKA (reference sequence). Trimming cost V 6 bases and J 6 bases; bases outside gene matches: 7. This CDR3 is 14 amino acids long. CDR3 loop: CSAKLAGEGNEQFF. CDR3 DNA sequence: TGCAGTGCAAAACTAGCGGGAGAGGGCAATGAGCAGTTCTTC.

The rearrangement links TRBV20-1 to TRBJ2-1, with 13 bases lining up with TRBD2. CDR3 length: 17 residues. Looked up from germline, CDR1 is DFQATT and CDR2 is SNEGSKA (reference sequence). Here the CDR3 DNA reads TGCAGCGCCACTAGCGGGAGGGCCGTGGGGGCGTACAATGAGCAGTTCTTC. As protein: CSATSGRAVGAYNEQFF.

V is TRBV29-1 and J is TRBJ2-5; 8 bases align to TRBD1. The ends lost 7 bases at V and 5 bases at J; junction bases unmatched: 6. CDR3 length: 12 residues. Germline V gene data show CDR1 as SQVTM and CDR2 as ANQGSEA. CDR3 protein: CSATTGEETQYF. The CDR3 nucleotides read TGCAGCGCCACGACAGGGGAGGAGACCCAGTACTTC.

This clonotype was seen many times. The genes are TRBV5-1 and TRBJ2-5, with 11 bases identical to TRBD2. The CDR3 contains 16 residues. The V segment lost 3 bases and the J segment 5 bases; nucleotides outside the gene matches: 9. The germline CDR1 and CDR2 sequences are SGHRS and YFSETQ. CDR3 sequence reads: CASSWLLAGDRETQYF. The CDR3 DNA follows: TGCGCCAGCAGCTGGCTACTAGCGGGAGACCGTGAGACCCAGTACTTC.

The chain joins TRBV10-2 to TRBJ1-6, with D unclear. V was clipped by 0 bases and J by 10 bases, with 4 bases between them. The CDR3 runs to 12 residues. From germline, CDR1 is WSHSY and CDR2 SAAADI. For the CDR3, the DNA is TGCGCCAGCAGTGAGTCAAAGTCACCCCTCCACTTT. Translating gives CASSESKSPLHF.

This clonotype was found many times. This chain links TRBV9 with TRBJ2-6; no firm D call. Between the trimmed V and J ends, which lost 4 bases and 3 bases, there was a span of 20 bases. Germline CDR1 is SGDLS and CDR2 is YYNGEE. This CDR3 is built from 18 residues. CDR3: CASSPAGRVVYGANVLTF. The DNA for the CDR3 is TGTGCCAGCAGCCCTGCTGGACGGGTGGTTTATGGGGCCAACGTCCTGACTTTC.

The rearrangement links TRBV7-2 to TRBJ2-2, with 8 positions matching TRBD2. The CDR3 has 14 residues. Germline-derived CDR1 and CDR2 are SGHTA and FQGNSA. V gave up 5 bases and J gave up 7 bases; unmatched junction bases: 6. This chain's CDR3 is CASSLSGNGGELFF. CDR3 DNA: TGTGCCAGCAGCCTTAGCGGGAATGGCGGGGAGCTGTTTTTT.

The chain carries TRBV2 and TRBJ2-7; D not resolved. Trimming shortened V by 8 bases and J by 3 bases, and 14 bases separated the two germline ends. Germline V lookup: CDR1 SNHLY, CDR2 FYNNEI. The CDR3 has 13 residues. In nucleotides, the CDR3 is TGTGCCAGCTCGGAACCCAGATACTACGAGCAGTACTTC. Encoded protein: CASSEPRYYEQYF.